The 20 T cell receptor beta chains in this list originate from one sample, sequenced in a study of shared clonotypes between healthy human individuals. Assay used: immunoSEQ multiplex PCR; TCRdb lists only in-frame clones, some missing. This sample has a few million clones; approximately 93% occur once, and the top ten carry approximately 0.4%. Sequenced sample: naive CD4+ T cells from PBMCs. Described subset: CD45RA+ positively selected. Receptors were obtained from a man between 18 and 29 years old in good health. Some clones in this sample may be carry-over from other donors' samples.

V usage is TRBV19 and J usage is TRBJ1-5, with 11 bases aligning to TRBD1. Germline V gives CDR1 LNHDA, CDR2 SQIVND (reference sequence). This CDR3 comprises 14 residues. V lost 7 bases and J lost 4; bases outside the gene matches: 3. The CDR3 coding sequence is TGTGCCAGTAACGGACAGGGGGCTAATCAGCCCCAGCATTTT. Translation gives CASNGQGANQPQHF.

CDR3 sequence: CASSPRAIEQFF. CDR3 sequence (DNA): TGTGCCAGCAGCCCGCGGGCGATCGAGCAGTTCTTC. V usage is TRBV28 and J usage is TRBJ2-1; D is possibly TRBD2 (5 bases). The germline V gene encodes CDR1 MDHEN and CDR2 SYDVKM. This CDR3 spans 12 amino acids. V gave up 6 bases and J gave up 10 bases, with 13 bases separating them.

This chain links TRBV27 with TRBJ2-7; D is ambiguous. CDR3 length: 16 residues. Germline V gives CDR1 MNHEY, CDR2 SMNVEV (reference sequence). V shed 3 bases and J shed 2 bases, with 17 bases lying between them. The DNA for the CDR3 is TGTGCCAGCAGTTTCCGAATGAAGGACGCACCCTACGAGCAGTACTTC. It specifies CASSFRMKDAPYEQYF.

J is TRBJ2-2 and V is TRBV4-3; D is unresolved. V lost 2 bases and J lost 5, with 12 bases in between. Germline values: CDR1 LGHNA, CDR2 YSLEER. The CDR3 sequence is 15 residues long. The CDR3 nucleotides are TGCGCCAGCAGCCAACAAAGGGTTTCGACCGGGGAGCTGTTTTTT. Residues: CASSQQRVSTGELFF.

CDR3 coding DNA: TGTGCCAGCAGAATTCAGGCCTCTGGGGCCAACGTCCTGACTTTC. It is translated as CASRIQASGANVLTF. This sequence joins TRBV27 and TRBJ2-6; D is unclear. Germline V gene lookup returns CDR1 MNHEY and CDR2 SMNVEV (reference sequence). This CDR3 spans 15 amino acids. The V gene lost 6 bases and the J gene lost 0 bases, with 9 bases spanning the gap. The entire variable domain, with the rest obtained from reference TRBV27 and TRBJ2-6, is as follows: EAQVTQNPRYLITVTGKKLTVTCSQNMNHEYMSWYRQDPGLGLRQIYYSMNVEVTDKGDVPEGYKVSRKEKRNFPLILESPSPNQTSLYFCASRIQASGANVLTFGAGSRLTVL.

The rearrangement joins TRBV5-1 to TRBJ2-7; 10 positions agree with TRBD1. The germline gives CDR1 SGHRS, CDR2 YFSETQ. Trimming took 7 bases from V and 6 from J; bases not matched to a gene: 10. The CDR3 length is 14 residues. CDR3 sequence: CASGRTGGPIEQYF. Here the CDR3 DNA reads TGCGCCAGCGGCCGGACAGGGGGTCCAATCGAGCAGTACTTC.

This clone was detected once. The V gene is TRBV5-1, the J gene TRBJ2-5; 12 positions agree with TRBD2. The CDR3 covers 16 residues. Trimming removed 4 bases from V and 2 bases from J; junction bases left unmatched: 6. The germline V gene encodes CDR1 SGHRS and CDR2 YFSETQ. The CDR3 nucleotides are TGCGCCAGCAGCCAAGGGACTAGCGGGCCACAAGAGACCCAGTACTTC. Translating gives CASSQGTSGPQETQYF.

The sample holds one count of this clone. The chain has TRBV29-1 and TRBJ1-1, with 8 positions matching TRBD1. This CDR3 has 15 residues. V dropped 5 bases and J dropped 4; count of bases not matched to a gene: 12. The germline gives CDR1 SQVTM, CDR2 ANQGSEA. In nucleotides, the CDR3 is TGCAGCGTTCTACGAAACAGGGGGTCCGGCACTGAAGCTTTCTTT. It is translated as CSVLRNRGSGTEAFF. The whole variable domain, filled in from reference TRBV29-1 and TRBJ1-1, reads SAVISQKPSRDICQRGTSLTIQCQVDSQVTMMFWYRQQPGQSLTLIATANQGSEATYESGFVIDKFPISRPNLTFSTLTVSNMSPEDSSIYLCSVLRNRGSGTEAFFGQGTRLTVV.

The chain joins TRBV7-2 to TRBJ2-5, with 7 bases aligning to TRBD2. This CDR3 comprises 14 residues. The V gene's germline CDR1 is SGHTA and CDR2 FQGNSA. J lost 3 bases, V lost 5 bases, and 6 bases had no gene match. DNA of the CDR3: TGTGCCAGCAGCGCCCGGCTAGCGGAAGAGACCCAGTACTTC. It is translated as CASSARLAEETQYF.

The V call is TRBV28, the J call TRBJ2-7; weak D call: TRBD1 (6 bases). V gave up 1 base and J gave up 5 bases, with 12 bases separating them. Germline assignment: CDR1 MDHEN and CDR2 SYDVKM. The CDR3 is 14 amino acids. The CDR3, as DNA: TGTGCCAGCAGTTTATCCAGGGGTTTCGACGAGCAGTACTTC. The encoded protein is CASSLSRGFDEQYF.

This chain uses TRBV9 with TRBJ2-1; 8 nucleotides agree with TRBD1. The CDR3 loop spans 15 amino acids. J lost 3 bases, V lost 4 bases, and 6 bases had no gene match. Germline V gene lookup returns CDR1 SGDLS and CDR2 YYNGEE. CDR3 loop: CASSRQGFFYNEQFF. The CDR3 DNA sequence: TGTGCCAGCAGCCGACAGGGGTTTTTCTACAATGAGCAGTTCTTC.

The chain combines TRBV28 with TRBJ1-5, with 9 bases lining up with TRBD1. With 6 bases clipped from V and 2 bases from J, the junction kept 5 bases outside the gene matches. The CDR3 contains 15 residues. Germline loops: CDR1 MDHEN, CDR2 SYDVKM. The chain's CDR3 is CASRVRTGGNQPQHF. CDR3 in DNA: TGTGCCAGCAGGGTACGGACAGGGGGCAATCAGCCCCAGCATTTT.

The CDR3 DNA follows: TGTGCCAGCAGTTTATTATCCACTGGACATGGCTACACCTTC. Translation: CASSLLSTGHGYTF. The chain couples TRBV6-5 to TRBJ1-2, with unresolved D. CDR1 is MNHEY, CDR2 SVGAGI, per germline. The CDR3 length is 14 residues. V shed 4 bases and J shed 6 bases, with 15 bases lying between them.

In regard to this clone: Other nucleotide sequences in the sample specify the same CDR3. The rearrangement joins TRBV5-1 to TRBJ1-4, with unresolved D. CDR1 is SGHRS and CDR2 is YFSETQ in the germline V gene. The V end was cut by 0 bases, the J end by 5 bases, with 8 bases between. There are 14 residues in the CDR3. Written as DNA, the CDR3 is TGCGCCAGCAGCTTGGCGTCAGCAAATGAAAAACTGTTTTTT. Encoded protein: CASSLASANEKLFF. The variable domain in full, completed from reference TRBV5-1 and TRBJ1-4, reads KAGVTQTPRYLIKTRGQQVTLSCSPISGHRSVSWYQQTPGQGLQFLFEYFSETQRNKGNFPGRFSGRQFSNSRSEMNVSTLELGDSALYLCASSLASANEKLFFGSGTQLSVL.

The rearrangement links TRBV6-6 to TRBJ1-2; D is possibly TRBD1 (6 bases). This CDR3 has 14 residues. The V gene's germline CDR1 is MNHNY and CDR2 SVGAGI (reference sequence). Trimming removed 0 bases at V and 5 bases at J, with 10 bases between. CDR3 residues: CASSYSRDIYGYTF. CDR3 sequence (DNA): TGTGCCAGCAGTTACTCCCGGGACATTTATGGCTACACCTTC.

The V call is TRBV15, the J call TRBJ2-2, with D maybe TRBD1 (5 bases). Per the germline V gene, CDR1 is LNHNV and CDR2 is YYDKDF (reference sequence). The CDR3 runs 13 residues. V dropped 3 bases and J dropped 7 bases, with 9 bases sitting between them. Here the CDR3 reads CATSSQGYGELFF. The CDR3 bases are TGTGCCACCAGCAGCCAGGGTTACGGGGAGCTGTTTTTT. Full variable domain (rest looked up from reference TRBV15 and TRBJ2-2): DAMVIQNPRYQVTQFGKPVTLSCSQTLNHNVMYWYQQKSSQAPKLLFHYYDKDFNNEADTPDNFQSRRPNTSFCFLDIRSPGLGDTAMYLCATSSQGYGELFFGEGSRLTVL.

This chain links TRBV30 with TRBJ2-1, with a weak D call TRBD2 (6 bases). CDR1 and CDR2 (germline): GTSNPN, SVGIG (reference sequence). This CDR3 region has 11 residues. Trimming stripped 6 bases from V and 15 bases from J, with 18 bases between. In DNA, the CDR3 is TGTGCCTGCAAGATCACGGGAGAGGGGTTCTTC. Protein sequence: CACKITGEGFF. Variable domain in full (rest from reference TRBV30 and TRBJ2-1): SQTIHQWPATLVQPVGSPLSLECTVEGTSNPNLYWYRQAAGRGLQLLFYSVGIGQISSEVPQNLSASRPQDRQFILSSKKLLLSDSGFYLCACKITGEGFFGPGTRLTVL.

This chain links TRBV19 with TRBJ2-5, with 9 bases fitting TRBD1. Germline CDR1 is LNHDA and CDR2 is SQIVND (reference sequence). J gave up 5 bases and V 6 bases, and 10 bases lay outside the gene matches. The CDR3 consists of 15 residues. The CDR3 protein is CASSNDRGSTETQYF. CDR3 in DNA: TGTGCCAGTAGCAACGACAGGGGGTCGACGGAGACCCAGTACTTC.

In this sample, this clone turned up once. The CDR3 sequence is CASSVGGVLNTGELFF. DNA of the CDR3: TGTGCCAGCAGCGTAGGGGGGGTCTTGAACACCGGGGAGCTGTTTTTT. The chain links TRBV9 to TRBJ2-2, with TRBD2 as a possible D gene (6 bases). In germline, CDR1 is SGDLS, CDR2 YYNGEE. V lost 0 bases, J lost 1 base, and 10 bases lay in between. The CDR3 spans 16 residues. The full variable domain, its missing parts supplied by reference TRBV9 and TRBJ2-2, is DSGVTQTPKHLITATGQRVTLRCSPRSGDLSVYWYQQSLDQGLQFLIQYYNGEERAKGNILERFSAQQFPDLHSELNLSSLELGDSALYFCASSVGGVLNTGELFFGEGSRLTVL.

The chain employs TRBV10-1 and TRBJ2-1; D is undetermined. CDR1 is WNHNN and CDR2 is SYGVQD in the germline V gene (reference sequence). CDR3 size: 16 residues. The V gene lost 0 bases and the J gene lost 1 base, with 10 bases spanning the gap. The CDR3 is CASSESRPRSYNEQFF. Written as DNA, the CDR3 is TGCGCCAGCAGTGAGTCGAGACCAAGGTCCTACAATGAGCAGTTCTTC.